The 22 T cell receptor beta chains given below trace back to one sample, sequenced in a study of T cell repertoires in cytomegalovirus infection. TCRdb re-analysed the reads in MiXCR, keeping a single row per CDR3 protein. The top ten hold 48% of the sample, which has a few hundred thousand distinct CDR3 sequences, 40% seen once. The antigens these receptors bind are not known. The sample consisted of cultured PBMCs, taken from culture after CMV antigen stimulation. The receptor set was obtained from a human donor in good health (CMV status not recorded). Some clones in this sample may be carry-over from other donors' samples.

In its sample, this clonotype was seen a few times. V is TRBV7-6 and J is TRBJ2-3; TRBD2 matches 10 bases. CDR1 is SGHVS and CDR2 is FNYEAQ in the germline V gene. V shed 7 bases, J shed 0 bases, and the junction held 7 bases outside the gene matches. The CDR3 contains 16 residues. CDR3 residues: CASTPSAGGSTDTQYF. DNA for the CDR3: TGTGCCAGCACCCCGTCAGCGGGGGGGAGCACAGATACGCAGTATTTT.

This clonotype appeared a few times. The chain employs TRBV12-3 or TRBV12-4 and TRBJ1-5; no clear D gene. This CDR3 spans 13 amino acids. V shed 6 bases and J shed 1 base, with 7 bases lying between them. CDR3 nucleotide sequence: TGTGCCAGCAGCATGTTGAGCAATCAGCCCCAGCATTTT. The encoded protein is CASSMLSNQPQHF.

This clonotype was detected ten times or more. The genes are TRBV7-7 and TRBJ2-1; TRBD1 is a possible D gene (6 bases). Per the germline V gene, CDR1 is SSHAT and CDR2 is FNYEAQ (reference sequence). The CDR3 totals 15 residues. V lost 5 bases and J lost 1, with 12 bases in between. The CDR3 DNA sequence: TGTGCCAGCAGCCCTTCGACAGGATCCTACAATGAGCAGTTCTTC. This translates into CASSPSTGSYNEQFF. Full variable domain (outside the CDR3, taken from reference TRBV7-7 and TRBJ2-1): GAGVSQSPRYKVTKRGQDVTLRCDPISSHATLYWYQQALGQGPEFLTYFNYEAQPDKSGLPSDRFSAERPEGSISTLTIQRTEQRDSAMYRCASSPSTGSYNEQFFGPGTRLTVL.

This clonotype was seen only a few times. The J gene is TRBJ2-1, the V gene TRBV7-2; possibly TRBD2 for D (5 bases). V lost 3 bases and J 10 bases, leaving 13 bases between the germline ends. The CDR3 has 13 amino acids. Germline CDR1 and CDR2: SGHTA and FQGNSA. The CDR3 DNA sequence: TGTGCCAGCAGCTTCAGCCCGGGAAAAGAGCAGTTCTTC. Translation gives CASSFSPGKEQFF.

This clonotype was detected a few times. The chain couples TRBV6-2 or TRBV6-3 to TRBJ2-3; TRBD2 aligns across 10 bases. Germline CDR1 MNHEY, CDR2 SVGEGT. The CDR3 covers 13 residues. V lost 6 bases to trimming and J lost 8 bases; unmatched junction nucleotides: 5. The CDR3 here is CASRVTSGLTQYF. The CDR3 region has the DNA TGTGCCAGCAGAGTGACTAGCGGGCTTACGCAGTATTTT.

This clonotype was seen once. The chain has TRBV19 and TRBJ2-2; the D is unclear. Between the trimmed V and J ends, which lost 9 bases and 5 bases, there was a span of 10 bases. The CDR3 extends over 12 amino acids. The V gene's germline CDR1 is LNHDA and CDR2 SQIVND (reference sequence). The CDR3 DNA reads as TGTGCCAGCCTAGGGCGGACCGGGGAGCTGTTTTTT. Translation: CASLGRTGELFF.

The chain recombines TRBV27 with TRBJ2-5; a weak D match, TRBD2 (5 bases). Germline V lookup: CDR1 MNHEY, CDR2 SMNVEV (reference sequence). Between the trimmed V and J ends, which lost 6 bases and 7 bases, there was a span of 12 bases. The CDR3 spans 12 residues. Here the CDR3 reads CASSPPGSTQYF. The CDR3 region has the DNA TGTGCCAGCAGCCCCCCGGGATCGACCCAGTACTTC.

This sequence joins TRBV20-1 and TRBJ2-7; D is possibly TRBD1 or TRBD2 (5 bases each). The CDR3 extends over 12 amino acids. Germline lookup yields CDR1 DFQATT and CDR2 SNEGSKA (reference sequence). Trimming took off 2 bases at V and 3 bases at J, with 8 bases between the two ends. CDR3 coding DNA: TGCAGTGCTAGATGGGGGATCTACGAGCAGTACTTC. As protein: CSARWGIYEQYF.

This clonotype has just a few counts. CDR3 sequence reads: CASSTQVDSGELFF. The CDR3 DNA sequence: TGTGCCAGTAGTACCCAGGTGGATTCCGGGGAGCTGTTTTTT. V is TRBV19 and J is TRBJ2-2, with no clear D. V gave up 4 bases and J gave up 6 bases, with 12 bases separating them. Germline CDR1 reads LNHDA; CDR2 reads SQIVND (reference sequence). CDR3 size: 14 residues.

This chain connects TRBV5-1 to TRBJ2-2; tentatively, D is TRBD1 (6 bases). This CDR3 region has 12 residues. CDR1 is SGHRS, CDR2 YFSETQ, per germline. With 5 bases removed from V and 4 bases from J, the gap between germline ends came to 6 bases. As DNA, the CDR3 is TGCGCCAGCAGGGACAGCACCGGGGAGCTGTTTTTT. It yields the protein CASRDSTGELFF. The complete variable domain, with remaining parts taken from reference TRBV5-1 and TRBJ2-2, reads KAGVTQTPRYLIKTRGQQVTLSCSPISGHRSVSWYQQTPGQGLQFLFEYFSETQRNKGNFPGRFSGRQFSNSRSEMNVSTLELGDSALYLCASRDSTGELFFGEGSRLTVL.

The chain combines TRBV19 with TRBJ1-3; maybe TRBD1 (6 bases). The CDR3 has 17 residues. Germline V gives CDR1 LNHDA, CDR2 SQIVND (reference sequence). V was trimmed by 2 bases and J by 1 base, leaving 15 bases between them. The CDR3 is CASSILQGGSSGNTIYF. CDR3 in DNA: TGTGCCAGTAGTATACTACAGGGCGGATCATCTGGAAACACCATATATTTT.

This chain joins TRBV5-1 and TRBJ2-7, with TRBD2 identical over 8 bases. This CDR3 contains 14 residues. Trimming at V came to 5 bases and at J to 2 bases, leaving 6 bases not matched to a gene. CDR1 and CDR2 (germline): SGHRS, YFSETQ. The DNA for the CDR3 is TGCGCCAGCAGACCGGGGGGGACGGCCTACGAGCAGTACTTC. It encodes CASRPGGTAYEQYF.

This chain uses TRBV19 with TRBJ1-2, with 7 positions matching TRBD1. V gave up 7 bases and J gave up 8 bases; unmatched junction bases: 10. The CDR3 length is 13 residues. Germline V gene lookup returns CDR1 LNHDA and CDR2 SQIVND (reference sequence). CDR3 loop: CASNDRVLGGYTF. The CDR3 DNA reads as TGTGCCAGTAACGACAGGGTCCTAGGCGGCTACACCTTC.

This clonotype turned up a few times. This chain connects TRBV10-3 to TRBJ1-2; D is ambiguous. CDR3 length: 15 amino acids. Trimming took 3 bases from V and 1 from J, leaving 12 bases between them. The V gene's germline CDR1 is ENHRY and CDR2 SYGVKD. The CDR3 protein is CAISDGSYNNYGYTF. CDR3 nucleotides: TGTGCCATCAGTGACGGCAGCTATAATAACTATGGCTACACCTTC.

This clonotype was found once. This chain joins TRBV5-4 and TRBJ2-7; 8 bases fit TRBD1. CDR3 size: 16 residues. V lost 4 bases, J lost 2 bases, and 11 bases stayed unmatched. The V gene's germline CDR1 is SGHNT and CDR2 YYREEE (reference sequence). Here the CDR3 DNA reads TGTGCCAGCAGCCCACAACCGACAGGGGCTGCCTACGAGCAGTACTTC. It yields the protein CASSPQPTGAAYEQYF.

The chain links TRBV6-2 or TRBV6-3 to TRBJ2-7, with TRBD2 matching over 8 bases. The CDR3 extends over 16 amino acids. The V and J ends lost 7 bases and 2 bases, in that order; junction bases with no gene match: 13. The germline V gene encodes CDR1 MNHEY and CDR2 SVGEGT. This CDR3 reads CASTSRGGTKTYEQYF. CDR3 coding DNA: TGTGCCAGCACCTCCCGGGGGGGAACAAAAACCTACGAGCAGTACTTC.

This clonotype has only a few counts. The V gene is TRBV20-1, the J gene TRBJ2-2; D gene uncertain. Trimming left V 1 base short and J 1 base short, with 10 bases between. Germline V gives CDR1 DFQATT, CDR2 SNEGSKA (reference sequence). The CDR3 consists of 15 residues. The CDR3 DNA reads TGCAGTGCTAGAGCGTCGGCGGTGAACACCGGGGAGCTGTTTTTT. Its protein product is CSARASAVNTGELFF.

This clonotype has just a few counts. The V and J genes are TRBV20-1 and TRBJ2-1; 7 nucleotides line up with TRBD2. CDR1 is DFQATT and CDR2 is SNEGSKA in the germline V gene (reference sequence). Trimming cost V 2 bases and J 5 bases; bases outside gene matches: 6. This CDR3 has 14 residues. The CDR3 DNA reads as TGCAGTGCTAGACTGGTTGGGGGGGACAATGAGCAGTTCTTC. The encoded protein is CSARLVGGDNEQFF.

J is TRBJ2-3 and V is TRBV7-9, with TRBD2 identical over 10 bases. The CDR3 sequence is 17 residues long. Germline trimming cut 0 bases from V and 2 bases from J; bases unmatched to any gene: 5. Germline CDR1 reads SEHNR; CDR2 reads FQNEAQ (reference sequence). CDR3 loop: CASSLARTSGDTDTQYF. The CDR3 DNA sequence: TGTGCCAGCAGCTTAGCGAGGACTAGCGGAGACACAGATACGCAGTATTTT.

The gene calls are TRBV11-2 and TRBJ1-3; 9 positions match TRBD1. This CDR3 is built from 15 residues. Germline V lookup: CDR1 SGHAT, CDR2 FQNNGV. Trimming took 3 bases from V and 3 from J; bases not matched to a gene: 3. In DNA form, the CDR3 reads TGTGCCAGCAGCTTGGGGACAGGGCTTGGAAACACCATATATTTT. Translation: CASSLGTGLGNTIYF.

Ten or more counts support this clonotype. The V gene is TRBV7-2, the J gene TRBJ2-1; TRBD2 might be the D (6 bases). Trimming took 3 bases from V and 8 from J, leaving 14 bases between them. Germline V gene sequence: CDR1 SGHTA, CDR2 FQGNSA. The CDR3 loop spans 14 amino acids. In DNA, the CDR3 is TGTGCCAGCAGCTTGAGGGCGGGGTTGGATGAGCAGTTCTTC. Residues: CASSLRAGLDEQFF.

The V call is TRBV5-4, the J call TRBJ2-3; tentative D call: TRBD2 (6 bases). The germline V gene encodes CDR1 SGHNT and CDR2 YYREEE (reference sequence). Trimming shortened V by 9 bases and J by 8 bases, and 16 bases separated the two germline ends. CDR3 length: 12 amino acids. The CDR3 region has the DNA TGTGCCACCATGTCCCCCGGGGGTACGCAGTATTTT. Protein product: CATMSPGGTQYF.